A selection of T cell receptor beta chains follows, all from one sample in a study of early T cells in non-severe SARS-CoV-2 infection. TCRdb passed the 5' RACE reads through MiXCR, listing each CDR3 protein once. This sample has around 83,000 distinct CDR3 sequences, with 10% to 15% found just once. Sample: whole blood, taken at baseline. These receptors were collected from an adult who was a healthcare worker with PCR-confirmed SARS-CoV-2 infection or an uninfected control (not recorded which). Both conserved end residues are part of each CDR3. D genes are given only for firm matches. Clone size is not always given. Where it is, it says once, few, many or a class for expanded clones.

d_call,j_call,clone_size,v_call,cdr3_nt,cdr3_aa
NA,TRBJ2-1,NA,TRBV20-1,TGCAGTGCTAGAGCTAGCGCTAGCTCCTACAATGAGCAGTTCTTC,CSARASASSYNEQFF
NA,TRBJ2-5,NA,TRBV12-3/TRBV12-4,TGTGCCAGCAGTTTGCAACGGGGGAAGGAGACCCAGTACTTC,CASSLQRGKETQYF
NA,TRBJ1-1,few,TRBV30,TGTGCCTGGAGTGTAAGGGCGAACACTGAAGCTTTCTTT,CAWSVRANTEAFF
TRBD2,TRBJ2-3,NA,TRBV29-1,TGCAGCGTCCGAATGACTAGCGTAGGCACAGATACGCAGTATTTT,CSVRMTSVGTDTQYF
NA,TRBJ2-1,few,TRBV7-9,TGTGCCAGCAGCTTGGCGAGCTCCTACAATGAGCAGTTCTTC,CASSLASSYNEQFF
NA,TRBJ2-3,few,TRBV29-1,TGCAGCGTTGATTCCCAGGGAACAGATACGCAGTATTTT,CSVDSQGTDTQYF
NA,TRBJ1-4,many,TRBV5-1,TGCGCCAGCAGCTTGGCCCGGGACGCGGCAACTAATGAAAAACTGTTTTTT,CASSLARDAATNEKLFF
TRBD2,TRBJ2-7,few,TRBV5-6,TGTGCCAGCAGCTCCGCTAGCGGGTTCTCCTACGAGCAGTACTTC,CASSSASGFSYEQYF
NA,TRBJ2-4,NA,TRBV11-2,TGTGCCAGCAGCTTATGGCGGGAAAACATTCAGTACTTC,CASSLWRENIQYF
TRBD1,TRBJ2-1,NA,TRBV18,TGTGCCAGCTCCTTCGAGGGGGCCGGTGAGCAGTTCTTC,CASSFEGAGEQFF
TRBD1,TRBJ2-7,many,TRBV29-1,TGCAGCGTTGAGGGACAGGGGCCCTACGAGCAGTACTTC,CSVEGQGPYEQYF
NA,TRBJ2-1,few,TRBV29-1,TGCAGCGCCGCGGGAAGCGAAAAGCAGTTCTTC,CSAAGSEKQFF
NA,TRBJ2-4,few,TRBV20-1,TGCAGTGCTAGAGACCCAACACAGGGTGCCAAAAACATTCAGTACTTC,CSARDPTQGAKNIQYF
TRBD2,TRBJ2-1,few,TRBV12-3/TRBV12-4,TGTGCCAGCAGTCAACTAGCGGGGGGCTACAATGAGCAGTTCTTC,CASSQLAGGYNEQFF
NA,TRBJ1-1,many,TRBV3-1,TGTGCCAGCAGCCAAGTGGGTGGGGGTGAAGCTTTCTTT,CASSQVGGGEAFF
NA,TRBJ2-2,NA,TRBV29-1,TGCAGCGTTTGGGGGGTGGCCGGGGAGCTGTTTTTT,CSVWGVAGELFF
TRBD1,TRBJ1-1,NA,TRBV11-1,TGTGCCAGCAGTGAGACAGGGGGCATTGAAGCTTTCTTT,CASSETGGIEAFF
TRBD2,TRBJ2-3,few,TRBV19,TGTGCCAGTAGTGCCCCTCGGCTAGCGGGTGAGGATACGCAGTATTTT,CASSAPRLAGEDTQYF
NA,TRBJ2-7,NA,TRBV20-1,TGCAGTACTCTCGGCTTTAGCTCCTACGAGCAGTACTTC,CSTLGFSSYEQYF
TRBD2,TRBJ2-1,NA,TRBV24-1,TGTGCCACCAGTAACCTAGCGGGGGACAATGAGCAGTTCTTC,CATSNLAGDNEQFF
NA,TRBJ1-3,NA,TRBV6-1,TGTGCCAGCAGTGGGGTGTCTGGAAACACCATATATTTT,CASSGVSGNTIYF
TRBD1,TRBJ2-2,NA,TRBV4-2,TGTGCCAGCAGCCCCACCGGGACAGGGCACACCGGGGAGCTGTTTTTT,CASSPTGTGHTGELFF
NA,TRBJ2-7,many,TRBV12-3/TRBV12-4,TGTGCCAGCAGCCAATGGGGCGAGCAGTACTTC,CASSQWGEQYF
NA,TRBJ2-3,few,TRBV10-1,TGCGCCAGCAGCTCTTGGGAGAACACAGATACGCAGTATTTT,CASSSWENTDTQYF
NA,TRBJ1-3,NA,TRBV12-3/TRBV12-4,TGTGCCAGCAGTTTCTGGGGGTCAGGAAACACCATATATTTT,CASSFWGSGNTIYF
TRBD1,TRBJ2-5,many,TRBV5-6,TGTGCCAGCAGCTTTGGACAGGGCGCAAAAGAGACCCAGTACTTC,CASSFGQGAKETQYF
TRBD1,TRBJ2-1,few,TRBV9,TGTGCCAGCAGCTCCAGGGGGACAGGGAGCAATGAGCAGTTCTTC,CASSSRGTGSNEQFF
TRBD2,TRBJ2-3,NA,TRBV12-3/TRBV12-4,TGTGCCAGCAGTTTAGTACTAGCGGGAGTCAGCACAGATACGCAGTATTTT,CASSLVLAGVSTDTQYF
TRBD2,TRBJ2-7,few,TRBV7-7,TGTGCTAGCAGCCCAACCCCTAGCGGGAGATTTAACAAGCAGTACTTC,CASSPTPSGRFNKQYF